The source of this T cell receptor beta chain is a study of OX40 agonist ivuxolimab in advanced cancers. Overall study findings and caveats: Both CD4+ and CD8+ T cell populations in blood had undergone clonal expansion by week 6 at 0.1 to 3.0 mg/kg.

V shed 2 bases, J shed 4 bases, and the junction held 7 bases outside the gene matches. The CDR3 covers 15 residues. CDR1 and CDR2 from the germline V gene are WNHNN and SYGVQD (reference sequence). As concerns this clone: Its specificity is not known.

TCRdb's copy holds only in-frame clones and misses some; the assay was immunoSEQ multiplex PCR. This sample has around 140,000 clones, with 90% found just once. Sequencing used CD4+ or CD8+ T cells sorted from blood, obtained in a trial of the OX40 agonist ivuxolimab. The J gene is TRBJ1-1, the V gene TRBV10-1; TRBD1 matches at 7 bases. This TCR came from an adult with an advanced solid tumor such as melanoma, head and neck, liver or kidney cancer. CDR3 sequence reads: CASSEQTGPGTEAFF. In DNA, the CDR3 is TGCGCCAGCAGTGAGCAGACAGGGCCGGGCACTGAAGCTTTCTTT.